This T cell receptor (beta chain) was retrieved from a study of memory CD4+ T cells and cytomegalovirus serostatus. The study, taken as a whole, reports: The CMV-associated TCR signature appears largely within the CD4+ memory repertoire.

Authors' data handling: After removing out-of-frame reads, 2 million to 2.5 million distinct TCRbeta sequences remained. The data were produced by immunoSEQ multiplex PCR, yet TCRdb's version contains in-frame clones alone and is incomplete. The DNA was the basis for D and trimming; V, J and clone size are from that table. The sample has about 25,000 clones, about 80% seen once; the top ten hold over 0.95%. Single viable CD3+CD4+CD8-CD45RO+ cells were sorted as the memory CD4+ T cells. About this clone itself: Its antigen remains unidentified.

Sequencing was done on a sample of memory CD4+ T cells from blood. The origin of this receptor is an adult in good health and CMV-seronegative.

This CDR3 reads CASSPTGTGDYEQYF. CDR3 nucleotide sequence: TGTGCCAGCAGCCCAACCGGGACAGGGGACTACGAGCAGTACTTC. J is TRBJ2-7 and V is TRBV7-7, with 10 bases lining up with TRBD1. The CDR3 sequence is 15 residues long. V lost 5 bases to trimming and J lost 3 bases; unmatched junction nucleotides: 7. CDR1 and CDR2 from the germline V gene are SSHAT and FNYEAQ (reference sequence).